This TCR beta chain was sequenced in a study of spatial heterogeneity in lung cancer. Study-wide results and caveats: Counts that tracked tumor mutation counts were those of expanded intratumoral alpha and beta TCRs.

Specified time point: sample taken at primary tumor resection. From germline, CDR1 is SGHTA and CDR2 FQGNSA. The CDR3 runs 12 residues. Trimming removed 5 bases at V and 5 bases at J, with 9 bases between. TCRdb itself ran the 5' RACE reads through MiXCR, one entry per CDR3 protein. The sample holds about 14,000 distinct CDR3 sequences; about 4% are singletons and the top ten take 6.5% to 9%. Ten or more counts support this clonotype. The antigen remains undetermined. V usage is TRBV7-2 and J usage is TRBJ2-5; tentative D call: TRBD2 (5 bases). Sample: lung tumor tissue, taken at surgery. This clonotype was obtained from a male donor with early-stage non-small cell lung cancer. CDR3 region: CASSVSGETQYF. As DNA, the CDR3 is TGTGCCAGCAGCGTCTCGGGGGAGACCCAGTACTTC.